This T cell receptor beta chain was recorded in a study of T cells in narcolepsy. Study summary: Healthy controls were enrolled alongside patients with narcolepsy type 1 or type 2.

V lost 4 bases to trimming and J lost 7 bases; unmatched junction nucleotides: 5. The CDR3 has 15 amino acids. CDR1 and CDR2 from the germline V gene are SGHTA and FQGTGA. Data came from immunoSEQ multiplex PCR; TCRdb stores just in-frame clones and leaves some out. Of 25,000 to 35,000 clones listed, about 85% were seen once; the top ten hold about 1.1%. In regard to this clone: Its antigen is unidentified.

Study findings and constraints: Reportedly, autoreactive clonotypes were serially detected in patients' blood but not controls'. HCRT-specific and TRIB2-specific autoreactive clonotypes appeared among same-patient CSF and blood CD4+ clonotypes. In some patient and control memory CD4+ samples, autoreactive clones were absent.

This chain uses TRBV7-3 with TRBJ2-1, with 12 bases identical to TRBD2. Sequenced material: CD45RA- memory CD4+ T cells from PBMCs. This clonotype originated in a human donor with narcolepsy. The CDR3 region is CASSSGLAGMNEQFF. In nucleotides, the CDR3 is TGTGCCAGCAGCTCCGGACTAGCGGGAATGAATGAGCAGTTCTTC.